The 12 T cell receptor beta chains given below trace back to one sample, sequenced in a study of blood T cells in healthy people across ages. A sample-barcoded 5' primer and a J-beta primer mix were used in a second PCR of roughly 7 to 11 cycles. TCRdb independently ran MiXCR on the 5' RACE reads; one entry per CDR3 protein. Of about 930,000 distinct CDR3 sequences in the sample, around 29% were seen once. This sample also appeared in a second study, on T cells of mothers and their children.

Material for sequencing was blood. The receptors were gathered from a woman aged 40 to 50 in good health.

This clonotype was picked up one time. This chain joins TRBV7-2 and TRBJ1-4, with 10 positions matching TRBD1. V trimming: 3 bases; J trimming: 6 bases; junction bases outside the gene matches: 7. CDR1 is SGHTA, CDR2 FQGNSA, per germline. The CDR3 is 16 amino acids. CDR3 DNA: TGTGCCAGCAGCTTTCTACCGGGACAGGGGCATGAAAAACTGTTTTTT. Amino acids: CASSFLPGQGHEKLFF.

This clonotype was recorded a few times. CDR3 sequence reads: CASILSGGEETQYF. The CDR3 DNA sequence: TGTGCCAGCATCCTGAGCGGGGGGGAAGAGACCCAGTACTTC. The genes are TRBV6-2 or TRBV6-3 and TRBJ2-5; 10 nucleotides align to TRBD2. The V segment lost 7 bases and the J segment 3 bases; nucleotides outside the gene matches: 5. CDR3 length equals 14 residues. Germline V CDR1 and CDR2: MNHEY, SVGEGT.

CDR3 nucleotide sequence: TGTGCCAGCAGCGTAGCGGAGGGCTCCTACAATGAGCAGTACTTC. This gives the protein CASSVAEGSYNEQYF. The rearrangement uses TRBV9 and TRBJ2-1; tentative D call: TRBD2 (6 bases). The DNA end is a closer match to TRBJ2-7, so the J assignment may be wrong. CDR3 length: 15 residues. Germline V lookup: CDR1 SGDLS, CDR2 YYNGEE.

This clonotype was found many times. A much larger clone lies one base from this, so it may be a read error. The chain carries TRBV15 and TRBJ2-4; maybe TRBD2 (6 bases). Germline-derived CDR1 and CDR2 are LNHNV and YYDKDF (reference sequence). Deletions cut 0 bases from V and 7 bases from J, with 10 bases between. The CDR3 totals 14 residues. The CDR3 DNA follows: TGTGCCACCAGCAGAGATACTGGGGGGAACATTCAGTACTTC. Residues: CATSRDTGGNIQYF.

This clonotype appeared a few times. This chain links TRBV20-1 with TRBJ2-1, with 15 bases identical to TRBD2. CDR1 and CDR2 from the germline V gene are DFQATT and SNEGSKA (reference sequence). The V gene end was trimmed by 6 bases and the J gene end by 9 bases; junction bases not matched to a gene: 12. This CDR3 is 16 amino acids long. This CDR3 is CSALRTSGGAGREQFF. The CDR3 nucleotides are TGCAGTGCCCTAAGGACTAGCGGGGGGGCCGGTCGTGAGCAGTTCTTC.

The sample holds many counts of this clonotype. The V and J genes are TRBV7-2 and TRBJ2-3; 11 bases match TRBD1. The CDR3 totals 15 residues. Germline lookup yields CDR1 SGHTA and CDR2 FQGNSA. The V and J ends lost 1 base and 7 bases, in that order; junction bases with no gene match: 4. The CDR3 region is CASSLGTGGENTQYF. CDR3 sequence (DNA): TGTGCCAGCAGCTTAGGGACAGGGGGCGAGAATACGCAGTATTTT.

This clonotype was observed a handful of times. V gene TRBV28 combines with J gene TRBJ1-2, with D tentatively TRBD1 (5 bases). Germline CDR1 MDHEN, CDR2 SYDVKM. V lost 3 bases to trimming and J lost 5 bases, with 16 bases between them. The CDR3 loop spans 15 amino acids. This CDR3 is CASSLDKPNSYGYTF. CDR3 sequence (DNA): TGTGCCAGCAGTTTGGACAAGCCCAATTCTTATGGCTACACCTTC.

The gene calls are TRBV7-2 and TRBJ2-1; TRBD2 matches 7 bases. The CDR3 contains 16 residues. Looked up from germline, CDR1 is SGHTA and CDR2 is FQGNSA. The ends lost 5 bases at V and 9 bases at J; junction bases unmatched: 16. The CDR3 here is CASSLSNGAGLVEQFF. Here the CDR3 DNA reads TGTGCCAGCAGCCTCAGCAACGGAGCGGGGCTTGTTGAGCAGTTCTTC.

Worth noting for this clonotype: A much larger clone lies a single base off, so this may be a read error. This chain joins TRBV20-1 and TRBJ2-5, with a tentative D call TRBD2 (5 bases). This CDR3 spans 14 amino acids. From germline, CDR1 is DFQATT and CDR2 SNEGSKA (reference sequence). CDR3 in DNA: TGCAGTGCTGGAGACACCACCGGGATTGGGACCCAGTACTTC. Encoded protein: CSAGDTTGIGTQYF.

The chain combines TRBV7-8 with TRBJ2-1; D not certain. Germline-derived CDR1 and CDR2 are SGHVS and FQNEAQ. This CDR3 is built from 17 residues. The germline V and J ends were trimmed by 0 bases and 3 bases, with 15 bases remaining between them. The CDR3 spells CASSLASGLSVYNEQFF. CDR3 coding DNA: TGTGCCAGCAGCTTAGCGTCGGGTCTCTCAGTCTACAATGAGCAGTTCTTC.

This clonotype was counted only a few times. The chain joins TRBV28 to TRBJ1-5; tentatively, D is TRBD1 (5 bases). Trimming removed 3 bases from V and 1 base from J, with 16 bases in between. The CDR3 runs 17 residues. Per the germline V gene, CDR1 is MDHEN and CDR2 is SYDVKM. The CDR3 coding sequence is TGTGCCAGCAGTTTTGGTACAGGTTTTCTAAGCAATCAGCCCCAGCATTTT. Translating gives CASSFGTGFLSNQPQHF.

This clonotype showed up many times. The chain links TRBV11-2 to TRBJ2-5, with 8 bases that match TRBD2. V shed 5 bases, J shed 4 bases, and the junction held 12 bases outside the gene matches. The CDR3 runs 16 residues. Germline CDR1 SGHAT, CDR2 FQNNGV. The CDR3 region is CASSLGGGPRGETQYF. CDR3 coding DNA: TGTGCCAGCAGCCTAGGCGGGGGGCCCCGAGGAGAGACCCAGTACTTC.